The T cell receptor (beta chain) described here comes from a study of identical twins. Whole-study findings and limits: Fewer insertions were carried by abundant cord blood beta clonotypes, but none was seen in memory repertoires.

This clonotype was seen repeatedly, ten times or more. Its antigen is not known. Using its own MiXCR run on the 5' RACE reads, TCRdb lists one record per CDR3 protein. The table lists about 260,000 distinct CDR3 sequences, 5.5% to 7% of them singletons. V shed 4 bases and J 3 bases; nucleotides not matched to a gene: 13. Germline values: CDR1 SGHRS, CDR2 YFSETQ. The CDR3 has 16 residues. A further study also used this sample, focusing on yellow fever vaccine responses in identical twins.

What was sequenced was memory (CD45RO+) T cells sorted from blood. The chain employs TRBV5-1 and TRBJ2-7; 7 nucleotides line up with TRBD1. This TCR was sampled from a young woman in good health. In nucleotides, the CDR3 is TGCGCCAGCAGCACCGTGGGGGACAGCATCATCTACGAGCAGTACTTC. Its protein product is CASSTVGDSIIYEQYF.